This T cell receptor (beta chain) was sequenced during a study of shared clonotypes between healthy human individuals. Regarding the study as a whole: In this cohort, only blood was sampled, and tissue repertoires likely differ.

Naive CD8 populations comprised CD45RO-negative cells positively selected for CCR7, excluding terminally differentiated effector memory CD45RA+ cells. On this clone: Its antigen is still unknown.

The authors ran the assay at deep level. Here immunoSEQ multiplex PCR was the method, and the copy in TCRdb shows in-frame clones only, minus some. The sample shows about 800,000 clones, approximately 96% of them seen only once. V trimming: 0 bases; J trimming: 8 bases; junction bases outside the gene matches: 5. Germline V CDR1 and CDR2: SGHVS, FNYEAQ. CDR3 size: 15 residues. Sequencing was performed on naive CD8+ T cells sorted from blood. The V call is TRBV7-6, the J call TRBJ2-1, with 9 bases identical to TRBD2. This TCR was sampled from a man younger than 40 in good health. CDR3 bases: TGTGCCAGCAGCTTAGCGGCGGCTAGCGGGGATGAGCAGTTCTTC. Residues: CASSLAAASGDEQFF.